This T cell receptor (beta chain) stems from a study of blood T cell repertoires in COVID-19. Overall study: Both acute and convalescent COVID-19 samples were obtained from the United States, Italy and Spain. T cells, B-cell-depleted T cells, or PBMCs supplied cDNA or gDNA.

Clones were read by immunoSEQ multiplex PCR, and TCRdb kept only the in-frame ones, dropping some. The sample lists roughly 100,000 clones; around 80% were seen once. Trimming pared 1 base from V and 4 bases from J, leaving 10 bases between. This CDR3 has 14 residues. The germline V gene has CDR1 SEHNR and CDR2 FQNEAQ (reference sequence). The chain links TRBV7-9 to TRBJ1-2; no firm D call. Sequencing was carried out using peripheral blood. The clonotype comes from a man aged 65 to 79 with acute or convalescent COVID-19. The CDR3 reads CASSLVGGSYGYTF. The CDR3 DNA reads as TGTGCCAGCAGCTTAGTGGGAGGAAGCTATGGCTACACCTTC.